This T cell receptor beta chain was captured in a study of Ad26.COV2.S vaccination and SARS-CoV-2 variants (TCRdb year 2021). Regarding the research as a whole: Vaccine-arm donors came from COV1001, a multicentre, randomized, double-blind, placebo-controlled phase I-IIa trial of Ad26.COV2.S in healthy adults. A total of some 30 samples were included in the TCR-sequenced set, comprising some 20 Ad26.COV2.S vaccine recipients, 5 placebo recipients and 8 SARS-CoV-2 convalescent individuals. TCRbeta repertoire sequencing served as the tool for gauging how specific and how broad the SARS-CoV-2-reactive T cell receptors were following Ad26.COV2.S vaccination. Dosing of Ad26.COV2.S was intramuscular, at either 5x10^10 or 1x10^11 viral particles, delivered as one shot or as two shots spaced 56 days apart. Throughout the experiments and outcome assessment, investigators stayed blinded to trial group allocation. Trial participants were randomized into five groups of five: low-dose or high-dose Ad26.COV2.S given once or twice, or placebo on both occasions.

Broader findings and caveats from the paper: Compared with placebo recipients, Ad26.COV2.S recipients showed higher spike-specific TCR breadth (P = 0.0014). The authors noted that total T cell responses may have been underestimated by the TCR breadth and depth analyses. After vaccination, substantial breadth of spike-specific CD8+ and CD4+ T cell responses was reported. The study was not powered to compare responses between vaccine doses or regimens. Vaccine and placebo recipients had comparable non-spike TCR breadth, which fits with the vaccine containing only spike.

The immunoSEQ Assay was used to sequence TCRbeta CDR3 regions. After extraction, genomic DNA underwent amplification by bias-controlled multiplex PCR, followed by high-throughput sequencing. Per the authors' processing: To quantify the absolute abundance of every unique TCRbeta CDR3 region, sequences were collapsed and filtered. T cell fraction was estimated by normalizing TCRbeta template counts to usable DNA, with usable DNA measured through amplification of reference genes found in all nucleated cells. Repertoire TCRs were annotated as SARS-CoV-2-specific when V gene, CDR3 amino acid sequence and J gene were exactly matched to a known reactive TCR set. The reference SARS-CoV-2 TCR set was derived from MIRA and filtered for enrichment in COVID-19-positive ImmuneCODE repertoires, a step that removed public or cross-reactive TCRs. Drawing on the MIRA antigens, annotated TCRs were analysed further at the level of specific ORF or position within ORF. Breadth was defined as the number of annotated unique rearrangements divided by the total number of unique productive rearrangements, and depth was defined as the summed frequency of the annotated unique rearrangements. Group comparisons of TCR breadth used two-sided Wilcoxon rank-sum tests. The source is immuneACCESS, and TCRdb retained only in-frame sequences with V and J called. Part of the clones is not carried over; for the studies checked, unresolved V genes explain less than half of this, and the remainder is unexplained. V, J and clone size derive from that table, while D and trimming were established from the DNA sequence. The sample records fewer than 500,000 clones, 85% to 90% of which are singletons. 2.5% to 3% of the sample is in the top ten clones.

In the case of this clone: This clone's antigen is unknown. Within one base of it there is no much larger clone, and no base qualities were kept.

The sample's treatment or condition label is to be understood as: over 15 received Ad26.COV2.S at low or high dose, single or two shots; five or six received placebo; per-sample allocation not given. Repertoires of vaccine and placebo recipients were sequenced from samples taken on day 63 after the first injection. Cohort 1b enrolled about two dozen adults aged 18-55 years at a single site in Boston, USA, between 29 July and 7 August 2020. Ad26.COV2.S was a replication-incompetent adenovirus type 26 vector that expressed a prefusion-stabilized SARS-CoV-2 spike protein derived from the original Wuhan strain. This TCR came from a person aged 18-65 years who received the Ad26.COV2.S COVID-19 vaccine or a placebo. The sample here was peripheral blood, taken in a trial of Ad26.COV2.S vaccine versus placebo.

CDR3 sequence: CASSYWDRGSTDTQYF. The DNA reads as follows: TGTGCCAGCAGTTACTGGGACAGGGGGAGCACAGATACGCAGTATTTT. The V gene is TRBV6-2 or TRBV6-3 and the J gene is TRBJ2-3; TRBD1 aligns with 11 central bases. The CDR3 sequence holds 16 residues, the cysteine and phenylalanine included. Only the CDR3 part of the read is kept: 48 bases, read in frame from the first base. CDR1 and CDR2 (MNHEY, SVGEGT) derive from the germline V gene. Trimming accounts for 1 base at V and 0 bases at J, while the number of junction bases matched to no gene is 0.